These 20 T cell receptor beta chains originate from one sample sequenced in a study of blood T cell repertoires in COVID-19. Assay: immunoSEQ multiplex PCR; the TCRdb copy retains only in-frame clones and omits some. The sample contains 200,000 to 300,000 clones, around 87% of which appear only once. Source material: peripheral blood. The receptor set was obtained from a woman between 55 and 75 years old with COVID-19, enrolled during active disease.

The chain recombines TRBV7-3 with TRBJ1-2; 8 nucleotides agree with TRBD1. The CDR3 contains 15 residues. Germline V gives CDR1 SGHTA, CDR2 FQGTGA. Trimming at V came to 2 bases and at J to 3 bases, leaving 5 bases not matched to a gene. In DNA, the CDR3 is TGTGCCAGCAGCTTAGGAGCAGGGGGCCACTATGGCTACACCTTC. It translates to CASSLGAGGHYGYTF.

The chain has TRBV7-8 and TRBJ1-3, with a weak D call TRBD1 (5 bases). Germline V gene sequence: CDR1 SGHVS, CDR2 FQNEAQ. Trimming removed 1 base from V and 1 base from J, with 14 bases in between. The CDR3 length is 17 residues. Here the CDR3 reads CASSLGSGLLSGNTIYF. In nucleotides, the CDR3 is TGTGCCAGCAGCTTAGGTTCAGGGTTATTATCTGGAAACACCATATATTTT.

For the CDR3, the DNA is TGTGCCAGCAGCGGGGGGGCGGCGAGCTCCTACAATGAGCAGTTCTTC. Protein sequence: CASSGGAASSYNEQFF. The V call is TRBV11-3, the J call TRBJ2-1; maybe TRBD2 (7 bases). CDR3 length: 16 residues. Trimming cost V 5 bases and J 0 bases, with 14 bases left between them. Germline V gives CDR1 SGHNT, CDR2 YENEEA.

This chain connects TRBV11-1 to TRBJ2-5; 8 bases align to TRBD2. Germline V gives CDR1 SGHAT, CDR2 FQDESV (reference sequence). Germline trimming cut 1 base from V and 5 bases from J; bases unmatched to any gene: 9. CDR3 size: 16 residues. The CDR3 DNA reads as TGTGCCAGCAGCTTAGGGGCTAGCGGGTCCAGGGAGACCCAGTACTTC. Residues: CASSLGASGSRETQYF.

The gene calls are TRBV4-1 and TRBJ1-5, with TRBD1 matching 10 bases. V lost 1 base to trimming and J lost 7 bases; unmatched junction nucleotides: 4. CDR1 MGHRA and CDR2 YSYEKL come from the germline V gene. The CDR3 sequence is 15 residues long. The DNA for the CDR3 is TGCGCCAGCAGCCAAGTGGGACAGGGGTGGCAGCCCCAGCATTTT. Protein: CASSQVGQGWQPQHF.

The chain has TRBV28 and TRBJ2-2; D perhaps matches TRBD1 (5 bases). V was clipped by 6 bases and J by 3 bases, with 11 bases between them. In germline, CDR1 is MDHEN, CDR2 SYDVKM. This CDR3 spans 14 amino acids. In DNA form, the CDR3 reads TGTGCCAGCAGCCGACAGCCCGACACCGGGGAGCTGTTTTTT. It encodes CASSRQPDTGELFF.

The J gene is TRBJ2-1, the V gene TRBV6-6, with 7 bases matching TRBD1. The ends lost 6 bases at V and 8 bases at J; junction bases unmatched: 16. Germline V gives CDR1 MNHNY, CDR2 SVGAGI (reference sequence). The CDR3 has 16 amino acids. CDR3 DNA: TGTGCCAGCAGCCGCAGGGGGACAACCCCTTACGATGAGCAGTTCTTC. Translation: CASSRRGTTPYDEQFF.

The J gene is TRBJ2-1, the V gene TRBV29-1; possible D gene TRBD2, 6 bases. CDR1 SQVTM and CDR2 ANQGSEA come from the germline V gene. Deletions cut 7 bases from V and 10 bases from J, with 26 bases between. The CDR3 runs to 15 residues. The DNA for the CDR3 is TGCAGCGGACGGGGGTCGGCGGGACCGGGAATGGAGCAGTTCTTC. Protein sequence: CSGRGSAGPGMEQFF.

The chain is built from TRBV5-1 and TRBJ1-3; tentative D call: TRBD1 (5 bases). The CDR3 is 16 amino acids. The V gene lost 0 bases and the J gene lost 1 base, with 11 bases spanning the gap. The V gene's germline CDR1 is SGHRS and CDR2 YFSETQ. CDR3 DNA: TGCGCCAGCAGCTTGGAGGGGTTAGGTTCTGGAAACACCATATATTTT. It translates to CASSLEGLGSGNTIYF.

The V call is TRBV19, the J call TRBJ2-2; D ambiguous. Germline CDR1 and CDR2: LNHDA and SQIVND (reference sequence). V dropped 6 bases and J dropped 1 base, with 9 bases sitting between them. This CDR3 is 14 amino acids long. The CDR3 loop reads CASSSTLNTGELFF. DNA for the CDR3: TGTGCCAGTAGCAGTACATTGAACACCGGGGAGCTGTTTTTT.

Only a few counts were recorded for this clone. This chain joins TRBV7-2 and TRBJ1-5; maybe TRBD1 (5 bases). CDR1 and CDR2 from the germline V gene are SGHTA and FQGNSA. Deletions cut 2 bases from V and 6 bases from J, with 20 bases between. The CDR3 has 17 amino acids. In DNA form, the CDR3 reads TGTGCCAGCAGCTTAATCCCCTTATCCAGGGTCACTCAGCCCCAGCATTTT. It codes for CASSLIPLSRVTQPQHF.

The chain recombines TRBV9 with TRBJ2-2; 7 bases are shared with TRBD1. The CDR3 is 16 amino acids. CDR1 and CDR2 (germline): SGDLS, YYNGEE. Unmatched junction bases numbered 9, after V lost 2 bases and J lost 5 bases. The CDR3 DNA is TGTGCCAGCAGCGTTTCGGGACAGTCGCGGACCGGGGAGCTGTTTTTT. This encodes CASSVSGQSRTGELFF.

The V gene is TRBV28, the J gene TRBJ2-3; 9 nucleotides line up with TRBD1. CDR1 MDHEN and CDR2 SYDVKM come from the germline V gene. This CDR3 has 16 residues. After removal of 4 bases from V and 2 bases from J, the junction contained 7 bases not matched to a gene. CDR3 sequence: CASSSSGQGSTDTQYF. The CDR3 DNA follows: TGTGCCAGCAGTTCTAGCGGACAGGGGTCCACAGATACGCAGTATTTT.

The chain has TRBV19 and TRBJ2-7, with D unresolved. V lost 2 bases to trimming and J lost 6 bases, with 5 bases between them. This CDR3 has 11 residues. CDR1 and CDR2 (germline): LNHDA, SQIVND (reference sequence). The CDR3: CASSIHGEQYF. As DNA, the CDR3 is TGTGCCAGTAGTATACACGGCGAGCAGTACTTC.

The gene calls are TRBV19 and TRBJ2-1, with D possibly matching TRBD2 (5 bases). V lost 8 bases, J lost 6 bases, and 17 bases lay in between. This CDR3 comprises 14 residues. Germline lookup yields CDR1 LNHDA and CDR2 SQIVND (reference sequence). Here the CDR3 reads CASASKRVVNEQFF. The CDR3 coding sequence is TGTGCCAGTGCCTCTAAGAGGGTAGTCAATGAGCAGTTCTTC.

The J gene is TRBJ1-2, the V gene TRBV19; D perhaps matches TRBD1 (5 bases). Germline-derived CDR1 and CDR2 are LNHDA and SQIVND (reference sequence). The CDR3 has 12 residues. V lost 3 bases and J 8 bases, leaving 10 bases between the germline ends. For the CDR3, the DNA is TGTGCCAGTAGTATCAGGGATGGAGGCTACACCTTC. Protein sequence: CASSIRDGGYTF.

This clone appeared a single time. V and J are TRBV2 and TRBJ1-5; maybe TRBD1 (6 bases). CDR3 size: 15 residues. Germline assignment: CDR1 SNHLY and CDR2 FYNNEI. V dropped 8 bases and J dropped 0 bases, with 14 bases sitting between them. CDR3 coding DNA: TGTGCCAGCGGCGAAAGGACAGCTAGCAATCAGCCCCAGCATTTT. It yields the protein CASGERTASNQPQHF. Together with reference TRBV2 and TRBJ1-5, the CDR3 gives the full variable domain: EPEVTQTPSHQVTQMGQEVILRCVPISNHLYFYWYRQILGQKVEFLVSFYNNEISEKSEIFDDQFSVERPDGSNFTLKIRSTKLEDSAMYFCASGERTASNQPQHFGDGTRLSIL.

DNA of the CDR3: TGTGCCAGCAGCCAAGAAACTCGCATTTTTCGTGGCTACACCTTC. It yields the protein CASSQETRIFRGYTF. The chain has TRBV4-2 and TRBJ1-2, with D unresolved. Per germline, CDR1 LGHNA and CDR2 YNFKEQ. The CDR3 extends over 15 amino acids. V dropped 0 bases and J dropped 7 bases, with 15 bases sitting between them.

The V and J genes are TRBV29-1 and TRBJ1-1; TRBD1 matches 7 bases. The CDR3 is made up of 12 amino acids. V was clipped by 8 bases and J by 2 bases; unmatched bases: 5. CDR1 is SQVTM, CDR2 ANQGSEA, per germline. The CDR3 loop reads CSTRQGNTEAFF. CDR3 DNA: TGCAGCACCAGACAGGGCAACACTGAAGCTTTCTTT. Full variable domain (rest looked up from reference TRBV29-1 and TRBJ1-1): SAVISQKPSRDICQRGTSLTIQCQVDSQVTMMFWYRQQPGQSLTLIATANQGSEATYESGFVIDKFPISRPNLTFSTLTVSNMSPEDSSIYLCSTRQGNTEAFFGQGTRLTVV.

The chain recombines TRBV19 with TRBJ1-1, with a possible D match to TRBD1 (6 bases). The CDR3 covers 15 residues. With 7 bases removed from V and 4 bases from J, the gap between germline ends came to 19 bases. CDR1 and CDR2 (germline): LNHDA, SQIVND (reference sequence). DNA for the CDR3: TGTGCCAGTAACAAACAGGGTATTGGCGGCACTGAAGCTTTCTTT. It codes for CASNKQGIGGTEAFF.